These 27 T cell receptor beta chains were sequenced from one sample in a study of naive and memory T cell subsets. Study outcomes and limitations: Especially in CD8 cells, naive repertoires contained a few larger clonotypes, possibly CD45RA-re-expressing memory cells.

These receptors' targets are unknown. Both TRBC1 and TRBC2 were covered by a beta constant-region primer of two equimolar oligonucleotides. Four rounds of PCR amplified the ligated cDNA using nested alpha and beta constant-region primers plus SP2. Each CDR3 protein gets one entry after TCRdb re-called the UMI-ligation and nested PCR reads with MiXCR. This sample yields over 110,000 distinct CDR3 sequences, of which approximately 21% are seen a single time; approximately 0.63% belongs to the top ten. The sequencing sample was made of naive CD8+ T cells from blood. These receptors all come from a human donor in good health.

This chain links TRBV7-6 with TRBJ1-1; D gene ambiguous. Germline CDR1 reads SGHVS; CDR2 reads FNYEAQ. The germline V and J ends were trimmed by 4 bases and 5 bases, with 14 bases remaining between them. The CDR3 is made up of 14 amino acids. CDR3 residues: CASSSTEFVTEAFF. The CDR3 nucleotides read TGTGCCAGCAGCTCGACGGAGTTTGTTACTGAAGCTTTCTTT.

This clonotype turned up a few times. The chain combines TRBV7-9 with TRBJ1-1; tentatively, D is TRBD1 (6 bases). The germline CDR1 and CDR2 sequences are SEHNR and FQNEAQ (reference sequence). V lost 2 bases and J 4 bases, leaving 14 bases between the germline ends. This CDR3 is 15 amino acids long. The CDR3 bases are TGTGCCAGCAGCTTAATCACAGGGTTGGTCACTGAAGCTTTCTTT. This encodes CASSLITGLVTEAFF.

The chain couples TRBV5-6 to TRBJ2-7, with a tentative D call TRBD1 (5 bases). V lost 4 bases and J 3 bases, leaving 11 bases between the germline ends. The CDR3 length is 13 residues. Germline CDR1 is SGHDT and CDR2 is YYEEEE. The CDR3: CASSVDTDYEQYF. DNA of the CDR3: TGTGCCAGCAGCGTGGACACAGACTACGAGCAGTACTTC.

The chain combines TRBV27 with TRBJ2-3, with a possible D match to TRBD1 (6 bases). V gave up 4 bases and J gave up 4 bases, with 18 bases separating them. The CDR3 loop spans 16 amino acids. Germline loops: CDR1 MNHEY, CDR2 SMNVEV (reference sequence). Written as DNA, the CDR3 is TGTGCCAGCAGTTCCGAGACAGGACTTTTTCCAGATACGCAGTATTTT. Translated: CASSSETGLFPDTQYF.

The V call is TRBV29-1, the J call TRBJ2-3, with 7 bases fitting TRBD2. The CDR3 spans 16 residues. Trimming at V came to 4 bases and at J to 4 bases, leaving 14 bases not matched to a gene. Germline V gene data show CDR1 as SQVTM and CDR2 as ANQGSEA. For the CDR3, the DNA is TGCAGCGTTGGGGATAGAGCGGGGTTATGGCCAGATACGCAGTATTTT. The encoded protein is CSVGDRAGLWPDTQYF.

In this sample, this clonotype turned up a few times. This rearrangement joins TRBV5-1 to TRBJ1-1, with 8 bases matching TRBD1. Germline V gene lookup returns CDR1 SGHRS and CDR2 YFSETQ. The ends lost 0 bases at V and 2 bases at J; junction bases unmatched: 9. CDR3 length: 17 residues. CDR3 in DNA: TGCGCCAGCAGCTTGGACGCAGGGGGCGAAGGTAACACTGAAGCTTTCTTT. This gives the protein CASSLDAGGEGNTEAFF.

There are a few counts of this clonotype. CDR3 DNA sequence: TGTGCCAGCAGTGGCTATGAGAGAGGCTACGAGCAGTACTTC. Translating gives CASSGYERGYEQYF. This chain connects TRBV2 to TRBJ2-7, with unresolved D. Germline lookup yields CDR1 SNHLY and CDR2 FYNNEI. The V and J ends lost 4 bases and 3 bases respectively, with 13 bases between them. The CDR3 length is 14 residues.

This clonotype was seen a handful of times. V and J are TRBV28 and TRBJ2-7; TRBD2 matches at 7 bases. The CDR3 is made up of 16 amino acids. V shed 1 base and J 0 bases; nucleotides not matched to a gene: 6. Germline CDR1 and CDR2: MDHEN and SYDVKM. The CDR3 DNA reads as TGTGCCAGCAGTTTATCGGAGCGGGATGCCTCCTACGAGCAGTACTTC. Translating gives CASSLSERDASYEQYF.

This chain uses TRBV7-9 with TRBJ2-1; 7 bases align to TRBD2. Germline V gives CDR1 SEHNR, CDR2 FQNEAQ (reference sequence). The V and J ends lost 1 base and 6 bases, in that order; junction bases with no gene match: 6. The CDR3 is made up of 15 amino acids. In nucleotides, the CDR3 is TGTGCCAGCAGCTTAGTGTCCCTAGCGGTCAATGAGCAGTTCTTC. Protein: CASSLVSLAVNEQFF.

This clonotype appeared a few times. V gene TRBV6-5 combines with J gene TRBJ1-2; D unclear. Trimming took off 8 bases at V and 4 bases at J, with 23 bases between the two ends. The germline V gene encodes CDR1 MNHEY and CDR2 SVGAGI. The CDR3 length is 16 residues. CDR3 loop: CASGPYKDRGLYGYTF. The CDR3 nucleotides are TGTGCCAGCGGACCCTACAAAGACCGCGGGCTCTATGGCTACACCTTC.

The chain recombines TRBV2 with TRBJ2-7; 11 nucleotides agree with TRBD1. CDR3 length equals 14 residues. Losses at the gene ends were 8 bases for V and 3 bases for J; bases not matched to a gene: 6. The germline gives CDR1 SNHLY, CDR2 FYNNEI. In DNA form, the CDR3 reads TGTGCCAGCGGGGGGACAGGGGGTGGCTACGAGCAGTACTTC. It yields the protein CASGGTGGGYEQYF.

The J gene is TRBJ2-3, the V gene TRBV5-1, with D unclear. This CDR3 has 15 amino acids. The V gene's germline CDR1 is SGHRS and CDR2 YFSETQ. Trimming shortened V by 0 bases and J by 0 bases, and 8 bases separated the two germline ends. The CDR3 sequence: CASSLATESTDTQYF. The CDR3 bases are TGCGCCAGCAGCTTGGCTACGGAGAGCACAGATACGCAGTATTTT.

This clonotype was found a few times. The J gene is TRBJ2-5, the V gene TRBV28; TRBD1 matches 7 bases. The ends lost 8 bases at V and 2 bases at J; junction bases unmatched: 5. Germline values: CDR1 MDHEN, CDR2 SYDVKM. The CDR3 extends over 13 amino acids. CDR3 region: CASETGAQETQYF. CDR3 DNA: TGTGCCAGCGAAACAGGGGCTCAAGAGACCCAGTACTTC. Variable domain in full (rest from reference TRBV28 and TRBJ2-5): DVKVTQSSRYLVKRTGEKVFLECVQDMDHENMFWYRQDPGLGLRLIYFSYDVKMKEKGDIPEGYSVSREKKERFSLILESASTNQTSMYLCASETGAQETQYFGPGTRLLVL.

This rearrangement joins TRBV3-1 to TRBJ2-3; TRBD1 might be the D (5 bases). The CDR3 covers 18 residues. Trimming stripped 0 bases from V and 4 bases from J, with 20 bases between. The germline V gene has CDR1 LGHDT and CDR2 YNNKEL (reference sequence). The CDR3, as DNA: TGTGCCAGCAGCCAAGATTTTGAGGCTGTTGTACAGGCAGATACGCAGTATTTT. This gives the protein CASSQDFEAVVQADTQYF.

The gene calls are TRBV30 and TRBJ2-1; TRBD2 matches 12 bases. V was clipped by 1 base and J by 4 bases; unmatched bases: 8. The length of the CDR3 is 17 residues. Germline V gene sequence: CDR1 GTSNPN, CDR2 SVGIG (reference sequence). As DNA, the CDR3 is TGTGCCTGGAGTGGCCTGACTAGCGGGAGCCTTTACAATGAGCAGTTCTTC. Translated: CAWSGLTSGSLYNEQFF.

V and J are TRBV6-5 and TRBJ2-7; 7 bases are a match to TRBD2. This CDR3 is built from 15 residues. Germline-derived CDR1 and CDR2 are MNHEY and SVGAGI. Trimming removed 8 bases from V and 5 bases from J; junction bases left unmatched: 15. As DNA, the CDR3 is TGTGCCAGCCTAAAAAGGGAGGGACGAATCGACGAGCAGTACTTC. It is translated as CASLKREGRIDEQYF.

The table lists this clonotype with a few counts. This CDR3 reads CASSQDPGLADEQFF. CDR3 nucleotides: TGCGCCAGCAGCCAAGATCCGGGACTCGCGGATGAGCAGTTCTTC. J is TRBJ2-1 and V is TRBV4-3; TRBD2 is a possible D gene (6 bases). The CDR3 has 15 amino acids. From germline, CDR1 is LGHNA and CDR2 YSLEER. V dropped 0 bases and J dropped 8 bases, with 14 bases sitting between them.

The gene calls are TRBV7-3 and TRBJ2-5, with a tentative D call TRBD1 (6 bases). This CDR3 contains 14 residues. The V end lost 5 bases, the J end lost 5 bases, and 15 bases lay between the germline ends. CDR1 is SGHTA, CDR2 FQGTGA, per germline. The CDR3 spells CASSLQGDGETQYF. The DNA for the CDR3 is TGTGCCAGCAGCCTACAGGGCGATGGGGAGACCCAGTACTTC.

This clonotype was detected ten times or more. The V call is TRBV28, the J call TRBJ2-1; D is ambiguous. CDR3 length: 14 amino acids. Germline CDR1 is MDHEN and CDR2 is SYDVKM. Trimming stripped 6 bases from V and 5 bases from J, with 14 bases between. The CDR3 spells CASSPRGWNNEQFF. In DNA form, the CDR3 reads TGTGCCAGCAGCCCTCGAGGATGGAACAATGAGCAGTTCTTC.

The rearrangement joins TRBV30 to TRBJ2-1; TRBD2 aligns across 10 bases. The J segment lost 2 bases and the V segment lost 6 bases, leaving 4 bases of the junction unmatched. From germline, CDR1 is GTSNPN and CDR2 SVGIG (reference sequence). This CDR3 comprises 14 residues. The CDR3 DNA reads as TGTGCCTGTAGTAGCGGGAGGCCCTACAATGAGCAGTTCTTC. Protein: CACSSGRPYNEQFF.

This clonotype has ten or more counts. The chain joins TRBV28 to TRBJ2-7, with D perhaps TRBD2 (5 bases). The V gene lost 6 bases and the J gene lost 2 bases, with 14 bases spanning the gap. The CDR3 is 14 residues long. Germline loops: CDR1 MDHEN, CDR2 SYDVKM. CDR3 in amino acids: CASSLSGGTYEQYF. The CDR3 DNA sequence: TGTGCCAGCAGCTTGTCCGGAGGTACCTACGAGCAGTACTTC. Full variable domain (remainder filled in from reference TRBV28 and TRBJ2-7): DVKVTQSSRYLVKRTGEKVFLECVQDMDHENMFWYRQDPGLGLRLIYFSYDVKMKEKGDIPEGYSVSREKKERFSLILESASTNQTSMYLCASSLSGGTYEQYFGPGTRLTVT.

A few counts support this clonotype. The chain carries TRBV5-6 and TRBJ2-1, with D tentatively TRBD2 (6 bases). The V end was cut by 0 bases, the J end by 9 bases, with 10 bases between. Germline-derived CDR1 and CDR2 are SGHDT and YYEEEE. CDR3 length: 13 residues. The CDR3: CASSLGGVVEQFF. CDR3 nucleotide sequence: TGTGCCAGCAGCTTGGGGGGGGTTGTTGAGCAGTTCTTC.

The chain employs TRBV7-9 and TRBJ1-2; D call uncertain. The germline V and J ends were trimmed by 1 base and 7 bases, with 16 bases remaining between them. CDR1 SEHNR and CDR2 FQNEAQ come from the germline V gene (reference sequence). The length of the CDR3 is 15 residues. This CDR3 reads CASSLVGMSEFGYTF. CDR3 coding DNA: TGTGCCAGCAGCTTAGTTGGGATGAGTGAGTTTGGCTACACCTTC.

This clonotype was counted between two and nine times. This chain joins TRBV6-5 and TRBJ1-2; D not resolved. The CDR3 spans 13 residues. Germline V gene sequence: CDR1 MNHEY, CDR2 SVGAGI. V lost 0 bases and J 4 bases, leaving 6 bases between the germline ends. In DNA form, the CDR3 reads TGTGCCAGCAGTTACTCGACCAGCTATGGCTACACCTTC. Protein product: CASSYSTSYGYTF.

The rearrangement uses TRBV15 and TRBJ2-1; 10 bases align to TRBD1. Germline CDR1 is LNHNV and CDR2 is YYDKDF (reference sequence). This CDR3 has 14 residues. Trimming took 9 bases from V and 12 from J; bases not matched to a gene: 14. The CDR3 nucleotides read TGTGCCACGCTACACCAGGACAGGGGGAAGGGGCAGTTCTTC. The encoded protein is CATLHQDRGKGQFF.

This clonotype was counted at least ten times. The V call is TRBV9, the J call TRBJ2-7, with a possible D match to TRBD1 (6 bases). The germline V gene encodes CDR1 SGDLS and CDR2 YYNGEE. Between the trimmed V and J ends, which lost 3 bases and 2 bases, there was a span of 18 bases. CDR3 length equals 16 residues. In nucleotides, the CDR3 is TGTGCCAGCAGCGACTCCACGGACAGTGTTCCCTACGAGCAGTACTTC. Translated: CASSDSTDSVPYEQYF.

This clonotype was counted a single time. The CDR3 DNA follows: TGTGCCAGCAGTGTCCGGGGAAGGACTGAAGCTTTCTTT. Translating gives CASSVRGRTEAFF. The V call is TRBV25-1, the J call TRBJ1-1; D gene ambiguous. Germline V CDR1 and CDR2: MGHDK, SYGVNS. CDR3 length: 13 residues. V was clipped by 4 bases and J by 5 bases, with 11 bases between them.